The 14 T cell receptor beta chains in this list originate from one sample, sequenced in a study of CD8 T cells in ankylosing spondylitis. TCRdb reprocessed the 5' RACE reads via MiXCR and lists one record per CDR3 protein. The sample records about 170,000 distinct CDR3 sequences, about 16% being singletons. Specimen: blood, either unsorted or a sorted T cell fraction (not recorded which). Every receptor here comes from a male donor with ankylosing spondylitis or in good health (not recorded which).

The CDR3 DNA sequence: TGTGCCAGCAGAAGGACAGCTTACGAGCAGTACTTC. Translation gives CASRRTAYEQYF. The J gene is TRBJ2-7, the V gene TRBV28; D perhaps matches TRBD1 (6 bases). This CDR3 spans 12 amino acids. Per germline, CDR1 MDHEN and CDR2 SYDVKM. The V and J ends lost 6 bases and 4 bases respectively, with 10 bases between them.

This clonotype has more than one count but fewer than ten. The chain couples TRBV2 to TRBJ2-7; TRBD2 agrees at 13 bases. The CDR3 is 15 residues long. The ends lost 6 bases at V and 4 bases at J; junction bases unmatched: 6. The germline V gene has CDR1 SNHLY and CDR2 FYNNEI. The DNA of the CDR3 is TGTGCCAGCAGGGCCGGGACTAGCGGGACGTACGAGCAGTACTTC. This encodes CASRAGTSGTYEQYF. The full variable domain, with the rest looked up from reference TRBV2 and TRBJ2-7, is EPEVTQTPSHQVTQMGQEVILRCVPISNHLYFYWYRQILGQKVEFLVSFYNNEISEKSEIFDDQFSVERPDGSNFTLKIRSTKLEDSAMYFCASRAGTSGTYEQYFGPGTRLTVT.

This clonotype was picked up many times. The chain employs TRBV5-1 and TRBJ1-5, with TRBD1 as a possible D gene (5 bases). The CDR3 extends over 13 amino acids. Germline V gene lookup returns CDR1 SGHRS and CDR2 YFSETQ. V was shortened by 4 bases and J by 4 bases, with 9 bases between the two germline ends. The CDR3 loop is CASSVDTNQPQHF. The CDR3 nucleotides are TGCGCCAGCAGCGTGGACACTAATCAGCCCCAGCATTTT. The entire variable domain, with the rest obtained from reference TRBV5-1 and TRBJ1-5, is as follows: KAGVTQTPRYLIKTRGQQVTLSCSPISGHRSVSWYQQTPGQGLQFLFEYFSETQRNKGNFPGRFSGRQFSNSRSEMNVSTLELGDSALYLCASSVDTNQPQHFGDGTRLSIL.

This clonotype has only a few counts. The V call is TRBV12-3 or TRBV12-4, the J call TRBJ1-6; D gene uncertain. The CDR3 is 13 residues long. With 4 bases removed from V and 11 bases from J, the gap between germline ends came to 12 bases. CDR3 DNA: TGTGCCAGCAGTTGGGATCCGAAAACACCCCTCCACTTT. Its protein product is CASSWDPKTPLHF.

Only a few counts were recorded for this clonotype. The V call is TRBV10-3, the J call TRBJ1-2, with D possibly TRBD1 on 5 matching bases. The CDR3 contains 12 residues. V lost 9 bases to trimming and J lost 1 base, with 9 bases between them. Germline values: CDR1 ENHRY, CDR2 SYGVKD. The CDR3 spells CAIGDFNYGYTF. CDR3 DNA: TGTGCCATTGGGGACTTTAACTATGGCTACACCTTC.

The V call is TRBV28, the J call TRBJ1-1; no reliable D call. Germline-derived CDR1 and CDR2 are MDHEN and SYDVKM. The CDR3 totals 13 residues. CDR3 region: CAICSGISNEAFF. The CDR3 DNA sequence: TGTGCAATTTGCTCGGGGATTTCCAATGAAGCTTTCTTT.

This clonotype was recorded a few times. The chain has TRBV28 and TRBJ1-2, with D unresolved. This CDR3 has 17 amino acids. The ends were cut back, 2 bases at V and 2 bases at J, with 18 bases in the middle. Germline CDR1 is MDHEN and CDR2 is SYDVKM. The CDR3 nucleotides read TGTGCCAGCAGTTTACGGTGGGTCAGTTATTTGAACTATGGCTACACCTTC. It yields the protein CASSLRWVSYLNYGYTF.

This clonotype was picked up many times. This chain connects TRBV6-5 to TRBJ2-3; 10 bases match TRBD1. Trimming took 0 bases from V and 4 from J; bases not matched to a gene: 1. CDR3 size: 15 residues. CDR1 and CDR2 (germline): MNHEY, SVGAGI. The CDR3 DNA is TGTGCCAGCAGTTACTCCGGGACAGGGGCAGATACGCAGTATTTT. It encodes CASSYSGTGADTQYF.

The J gene is TRBJ2-2, the V gene TRBV9, with D perhaps TRBD2 (6 bases). Trimming shortened V by 2 bases and J by 4 bases, and 21 bases separated the two germline ends. CDR1 and CDR2 from the germline V gene are SGDLS and YYNGEE. The CDR3 is 18 residues long. The chain's CDR3 is CASSVSSGTPLPTGELFF. The CDR3 DNA reads TGTGCCAGCAGCGTTTCCAGTGGGACTCCCTTGCCCACCGGGGAGCTGTTTTTT.

This clonotype was seen only once. A read error is possible here, since a much larger clone lies one base away. This chain joins TRBV4-1 and TRBJ2-1; D gene unclear. The CDR3 has 15 residues. CDR1 MGHRA and CDR2 YSYEKL come from the germline V gene. CDR3 sequence: CANSQVGGSYNEQFF. For the CDR3, the DNA is TGCGCCAACAGCCAAGTCGGCGGTTCCTACAATGAGCAGTTCTTC.

This clonotype has at least ten counts. The chain couples TRBV5-1 to TRBJ2-3, with TRBD2 identical over 9 bases. This CDR3 comprises 16 residues. Trimming cost V 2 bases and J 2 bases; bases outside gene matches: 6. Germline V gives CDR1 SGHRS, CDR2 YFSETQ. CDR3 DNA sequence: TGCGCCAGCAGCTTCTCAGGCGGGAGGGTCACAGATACGCAGTATTTT. This translates into CASSFSGGRVTDTQYF.

The sample holds many counts of this clonotype. The chain joins TRBV20-1 to TRBJ2-3; D gene ambiguous. The V end was cut by 7 bases, the J end by 0 bases, with 14 bases between. The CDR3 has 14 residues. Germline V gene lookup returns CDR1 DFQATT and CDR2 SNEGSKA (reference sequence). The CDR3 DNA reads as TGCAGTGGATCCGGCGTCGCTAGCACAGATACGCAGTATTTT. Translated, it gives CSGSGVASTDTQYF.

This chain uses TRBV29-1 with TRBJ2-1; D is possibly TRBD1 (5 bases). The germline V gene encodes CDR1 SQVTM and CDR2 ANQGSEA. The V end was cut by 6 bases, the J end by 5 bases, with 23 bases between. The CDR3 covers 16 residues. CDR3 sequence: CSVVGQRLLLDNEQFF. DNA of the CDR3: TGCAGCGTCGTGGGGCAACGCTTACTTTTGGACAATGAGCAGTTCTTC.

The sample holds many counts of this clonotype. The rearrangement joins TRBV7-3 to TRBJ2-1; a weak D match, TRBD2 (6 bases). Trimming pared 5 bases from V and 1 base from J, leaving 9 bases between. This CDR3 has 14 residues. Germline lookup yields CDR1 SGHTA and CDR2 FQGTGA. The CDR3 spells CASSAGLSYNEQFF. The CDR3 coding sequence is TGTGCCAGCAGCGCGGGACTGTCCTACAATGAGCAGTTCTTC.